This T cell receptor (beta chain) was documented in a study of shared clonotypes between healthy human individuals. Study conclusions and caveats: Non-shared clonotypes showed lower generation probabilities than clonotypes common to all four donors. Represented diversity (both genetic and exposure-history) was limited by the small number of donors.

Each of the donors was a healthy adult who was HIV-negative and had not had a recent acute infection or vaccination. Splitting of CD4+ cells produced CD45RA+ naive and CD45RA-negative memory subsets. Germline CDR1 and CDR2: KGHSH and LQKENI. This CDR3 is 16 amino acids long. Losses at the gene ends were 3 bases for V and 4 bases for J; bases not matched to a gene: 9. Here immunoSEQ multiplex PCR was the method, and the copy in TCRdb shows in-frame clones only, minus some. The sample carries around 2.3 million clones, nearly 97% recorded once. On this clone itself: No antigen is known for it.

Input material: naive CD4+ T cells sorted from blood. Sample subset: CD45RA+ positively selected. V usage is TRBV18 and J usage is TRBJ2-5; 9 nucleotides align to TRBD2. The receptor was isolated from a young man in good health. CDR3 sequence reads: CASSPRASGNGETQYF. In nucleotides, the CDR3 is TGTGCCAGCTCACCCCGGGCTAGCGGGAACGGAGAGACCCAGTACTTC.